In this sample, the clone carrying this TCR beta chain turned up many times. Its antigen is undetermined. Germline V CDR1 and CDR2: SGHRS, YFSETQ. V dropped 1 base and J dropped 6 bases, with 4 bases sitting between them. The CDR3 extends over 12 amino acids. The data are from a study of T-cell memory formation after mild COVID-19. Study-level findings and limits: Second-wave clones that peaked on day 37 lacked confirmed SARS-CoV-2 specificity.

TCRdb used MiXCR to reprocess the 5' RACE reads, holding one entry per CDR3 protein. The data show fewer than 95,000 distinct CDR3 sequences, with about 12% seen just once and approximately 26% held by the top ten. This sequence joins TRBV5-1 and TRBJ2-2; D not resolved. This receptor was obtained from an adult woman who had mild COVID-19 (a few samples of this study predate the infection). Cell type and time point are not known. The sequencing input was PBMCs or a T cell subset sorted from them (not recorded which). CDR3 loop: CASSLSSGELFF. CDR3 bases: TGCGCCAGCAGCTTGAGTTCCGGGGAGCTGTTTTTT.